This TCR beta chain was identified during a study of shared clonotypes between healthy human individuals. Study results and limitations: Memory subsets generally showed smaller estimated richness than naive subsets did.

Trimming stripped 2 bases from V and 1 base from J, with 11 bases between. Germline loops: CDR1 LNHDA, CDR2 SQIVND (reference sequence). This CDR3 region has 15 residues. Measured with immunoSEQ multiplex PCR; TCRdb has only the in-frame clones, and not every one. The sample includes 740,000 or so clones, around 78% of them seen just once. As to this clone: Antigen unknown.

Sequencing was done on a sample of memory CD4+ T cells sorted from blood. This sample's subset: CD45RA-negative fraction. The sequence was collected from a woman aged 25 to 39 in good health. This chain uses TRBV19 with TRBJ1-1; D is ambiguous. The CDR3 DNA reads TGTGCCAGTAGTATAAGTAAAGGCCGGAACACTGAAGCTTTCTTT. Its translation: CASSISKGRNTEAFF. Based on the CDR3 plus reference TRBV19 and TRBJ1-1, the full variable domain is DGGITQSPKYLFRKEGQNVTLSCEQNLNHDAMYWYRQDPGQGLRLIYYSQIVNDFQKGDIAEGYSVSREKKESFPLTVTSAQKNPTAFYLCASSISKGRNTEAFFGQGTRLTVV.